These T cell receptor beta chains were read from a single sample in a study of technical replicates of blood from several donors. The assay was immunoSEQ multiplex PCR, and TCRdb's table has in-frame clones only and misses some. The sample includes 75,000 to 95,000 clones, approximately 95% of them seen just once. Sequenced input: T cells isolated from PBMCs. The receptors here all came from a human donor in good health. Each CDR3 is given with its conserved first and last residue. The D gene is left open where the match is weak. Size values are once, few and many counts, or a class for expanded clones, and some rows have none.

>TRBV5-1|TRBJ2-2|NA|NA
TGCGCCAGCAGCTTTAGCGGCGCGAACACCGGGGAGCTGTTTTTT
CASSFSGANTGELFF
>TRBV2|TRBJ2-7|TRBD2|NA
TGTGCCAGCAGTATAACCGGGACTAGCGTTTCCTACGAGCAGTACTTC
CASSITGTSVSYEQYF
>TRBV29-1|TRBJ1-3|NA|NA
TGCAGCGTTGAATCACGCGGCTCTGGAAACACCATATATTTT
CSVESRGSGNTIYF
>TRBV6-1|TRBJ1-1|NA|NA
TGTGCCAGCAGTGATAGATCCGGGGGTTTGGCTGAAGCTTTCTTT
CASSDRSGGLAEAFF
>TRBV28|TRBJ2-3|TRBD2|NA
TGTGCCAGCAGTTTGGGACTAGCGGGAGTTGGAGATACGCAGTATTTT
CASSLGLAGVGDTQYF
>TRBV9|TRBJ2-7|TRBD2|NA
TGTGCCAGCAGCGTAGGGGCGGGAGGTCACTACGAGCAGTACTTC
CASSVGAGGHYEQYF
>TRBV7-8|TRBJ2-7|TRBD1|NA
TGTGCCAGCAGCACCCGGACAGGGGGCGGCTACGAGCAGTACTTC
CASSTRTGGGYEQYF
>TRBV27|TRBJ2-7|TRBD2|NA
TGTGCCAGCAGTATTAGCGGGAGATTACACGAGCAGTACTTC
CASSISGRLHEQYF
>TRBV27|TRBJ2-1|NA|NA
TGTGCCAGCAGTTTCGGCGGCAGCTCCTACAATGAGCAGTTCTTC
CASSFGGSSYNEQFF
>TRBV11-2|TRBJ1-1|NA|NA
TGTGCCAGCAGCTTAGAGCCGGGACATATGAACACTGAAGCTTTCTTT
CASSLEPGHMNTEAFF
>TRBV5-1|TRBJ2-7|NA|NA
TGCGCCAGCGGACTTCGGTCGGGGGAGAGGCCCTACGAGCAGTACTTC
CASGLRSGERPYEQYF
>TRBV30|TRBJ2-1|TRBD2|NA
TGTGCCGGCCTAGCGGGAGTACCCAATGAGCAGTTCTTC
CAGLAGVPNEQFF
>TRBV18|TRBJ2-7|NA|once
TGTGCCAGCTCACCACCCGGAGGGGAGGGGGACGAGCAGTACTTC
CASSPPGGEGDEQYF
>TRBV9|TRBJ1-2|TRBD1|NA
TGTGCCAGCAACAAGGGACAGGGCATATATGGCTACACCTTC
CASNKGQGIYGYTF
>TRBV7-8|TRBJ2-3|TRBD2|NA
TGTGCCAGCAGCTGGGGACTAGCAGATACGCAGTATTTT
CASSWGLADTQYF
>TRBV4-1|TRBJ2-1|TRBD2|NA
TGCGCCAGCAGCCAACCCGAACTTCGGACTAGTCGGTACAATGAGCAGTTCTTC
CASSQPELRTSRYNEQFF
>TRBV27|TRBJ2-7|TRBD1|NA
TGTGCCAGCAGCTACGGACAGGGGATATTTCAGCAGTACTTC
CASSYGQGIFQQYF
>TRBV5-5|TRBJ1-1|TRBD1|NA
TGTGCCAGCAGCTTGATAGGACAGGGGAACACTGAAGCTTTCTTT
CASSLIGQGNTEAFF
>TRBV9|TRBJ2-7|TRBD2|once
TGTGCCAGAAATCAAGGTACTAGCGGGATCTCCTACGAGCAGTACTTC
CARNQGTSGISYEQYF
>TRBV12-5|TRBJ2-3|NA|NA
TGTGCTAGTGCGGGAGATACGCAGTATTTT
CASAGDTQYF
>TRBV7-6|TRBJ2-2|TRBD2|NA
TGTGCCAGCAGCTTAGGGAGCGGGGTACCCGGGGAGCTGTTTTTT
CASSLGSGVPGELFF
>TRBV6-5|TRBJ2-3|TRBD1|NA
TGTGCCAGCAGTTACTGGTCCGGGACAGGCACAGATACGCAGTATTTT
CASSYWSGTGTDTQYF
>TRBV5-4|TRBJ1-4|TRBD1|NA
TGTGCCAGCAGCTTATTACCCGACAGGGGAGAAGAAAAACTGTTTTTT
CASSLLPDRGEEKLFF
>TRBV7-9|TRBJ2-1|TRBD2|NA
TGTGCCAGCAGCTTTAGCGGGAGAAGGAATGAGCAGTTCTTC
CASSFSGRRNEQFF
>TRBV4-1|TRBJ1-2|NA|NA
TGCGCCAGCAGCCAGGCCCGTGGAGGGTCTGGAGATGGCTACACCTTC
CASSQARGGSGDGYTF
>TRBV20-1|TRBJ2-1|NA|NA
TGCAGTGCCAGTCTAGGCAATGAGCAGTTCTTC
CSASLGNEQFF
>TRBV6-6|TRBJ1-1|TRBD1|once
TGTGCCAGCAGTTACAAGACAGGGGCTAATGAAGCTTTCTTT
CASSYKTGANEAFF
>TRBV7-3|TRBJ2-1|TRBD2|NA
TGTGCCAGCAGCCTCCTAGCGGGAGGTTTCAATGAGCAGTTCTTC
CASSLLAGGFNEQFF
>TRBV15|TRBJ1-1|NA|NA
TGTGCCACCAGCAGAGAAATGGGAGTTGAAGCTTTCTTT
CATSREMGVEAFF
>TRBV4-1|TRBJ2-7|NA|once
TGCGCCAGCAGCCAAGCTCAGGGAAACTACGAGCAGTACTTC
CASSQAQGNYEQYF
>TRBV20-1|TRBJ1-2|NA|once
TGCAGTGCTAGAGCTTTAGAGGGCTACACCTTC
CSARALEGYTF
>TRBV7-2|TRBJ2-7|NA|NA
TGTGCCAGCAGCTTAGTACAAATGTACGAGCAGTACTTC
CASSLVQMYEQYF
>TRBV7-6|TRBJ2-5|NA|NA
TGTGCCAGCAGCTTAGTTGGGGGCGGAGAGACCCAGTACTTC
CASSLVGGGETQYF
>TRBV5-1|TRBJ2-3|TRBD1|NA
TGCGCCAGCAGCTGGGCAGGGGGCTCTGGCACAGATACGCAGTATTTT
CASSWAGGSGTDTQYF
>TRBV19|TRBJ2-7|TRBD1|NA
TGTGCCAGTAGTATTTTTTCCGGACAGGGGGATCACGAGCAGTACTTC
CASSIFSGQGDHEQYF
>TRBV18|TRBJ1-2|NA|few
TGTGCCAGCTCACCGCAAGGGGCCCTCGATGGCTACACCTTC
CASSPQGALDGYTF
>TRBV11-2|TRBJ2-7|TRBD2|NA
TGTGCCAGCAGCTCAATAGCGGGAGGTTCCTACGAGCAGTACTTC
CASSSIAGGSYEQYF
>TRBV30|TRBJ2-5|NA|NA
TGTGCCTGGTCCCAGGGGACGGAGACCCAGTACTTC
CAWSQGTETQYF
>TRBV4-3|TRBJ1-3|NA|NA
TGCGCCAGCAGCCAAGATTGGGGCGGCCTCACCATATATTTT
CASSQDWGGLTIYF
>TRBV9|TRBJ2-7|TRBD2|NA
TGTGCCAGCAGCGTAGGGGCTAGCGGGGTAACCTACGAGCAGTACTTC
CASSVGASGVTYEQYF
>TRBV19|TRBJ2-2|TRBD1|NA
TGTGCCAGTAGGTCTGACAGGGGAAACACCGGGGAGCTGTTTTTT
CASRSDRGNTGELFF
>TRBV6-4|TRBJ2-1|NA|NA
TGTGCCAGCAGTGTCGACGGGTCGGCTCTCAATGAGCAGTTCTTC
CASSVDGSALNEQFF
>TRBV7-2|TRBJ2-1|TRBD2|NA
TGTGCCAGCAGCTACGCGGCTAGCGGGGGGGATGAGCAGTTCTTC
CASSYAASGGDEQFF
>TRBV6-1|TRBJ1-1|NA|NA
TGTGCCAGCATACTCTTATACCTTTCCCAGGGCGAAGCTTTCTTT
CASILLYLSQGEAFF
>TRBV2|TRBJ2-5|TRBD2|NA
TGTGCCAGCAGTGGAACTAGCGGAGGTGGTGAGACCCAGTACTTC
CASSGTSGGGETQYF
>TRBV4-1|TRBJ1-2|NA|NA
TGCGCCAGCAGCCAAGATGGCAGAATGTATGGCTACACCTTC
CASSQDGRMYGYTF
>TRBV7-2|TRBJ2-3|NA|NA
TGTGCCAGCAGCAGGGACTCTAGCACAGATACGCAGTATTTT
CASSRDSSTDTQYF
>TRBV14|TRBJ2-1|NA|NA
TGTGCCAGCAGCCAAGGAAGGGGTCTTCCGGCGTTCTTC
CASSQGRGLPAFF
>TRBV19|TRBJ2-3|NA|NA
TGTGCCAGTAGTATCTACGGGTTAGGAGATACGCAGTATTTT
CASSIYGLGDTQYF
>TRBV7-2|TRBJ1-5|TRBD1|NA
TGTGCCAGCAGCACGGGACAGGTCCAGCCCCAGCATTTT
CASSTGQVQPQHF
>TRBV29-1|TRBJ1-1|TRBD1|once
TGCAGCGTTGAAGATCGAGGGGGCCTTACTGAAGCTTTCTTT
CSVEDRGGLTEAFF
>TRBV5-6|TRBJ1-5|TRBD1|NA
TGTGCCAGCAGCTTGCTATCGGGACAGGGCAATCAGCCCCAGCATTTT
CASSLLSGQGNQPQHF
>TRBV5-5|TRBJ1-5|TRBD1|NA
TGTGCCAGCAGCTTGATTCCGACAGGGGGCACAGATCAGCCCCAGCATTTT
CASSLIPTGGTDQPQHF
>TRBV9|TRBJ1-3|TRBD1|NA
TGTGCCAGCAGCGGGGGGACAGGGGGAAACACCATATATTTT
CASSGGTGGNTIYF